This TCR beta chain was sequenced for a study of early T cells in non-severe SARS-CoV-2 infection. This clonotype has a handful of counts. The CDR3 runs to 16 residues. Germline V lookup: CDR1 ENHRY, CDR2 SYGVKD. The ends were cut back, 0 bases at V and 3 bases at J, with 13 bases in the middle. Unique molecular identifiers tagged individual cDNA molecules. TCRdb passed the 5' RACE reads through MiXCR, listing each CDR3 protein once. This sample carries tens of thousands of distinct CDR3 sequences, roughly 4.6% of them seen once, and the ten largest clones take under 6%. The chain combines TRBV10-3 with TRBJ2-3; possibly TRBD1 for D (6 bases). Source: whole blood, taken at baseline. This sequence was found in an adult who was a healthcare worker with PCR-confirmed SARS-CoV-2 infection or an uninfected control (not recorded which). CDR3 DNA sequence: TGTGCCATCAGTGAGTCGGACAGTAGTCGAACAGATACGCAGTATTTT. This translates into CAISESDSSRTDTQYF.